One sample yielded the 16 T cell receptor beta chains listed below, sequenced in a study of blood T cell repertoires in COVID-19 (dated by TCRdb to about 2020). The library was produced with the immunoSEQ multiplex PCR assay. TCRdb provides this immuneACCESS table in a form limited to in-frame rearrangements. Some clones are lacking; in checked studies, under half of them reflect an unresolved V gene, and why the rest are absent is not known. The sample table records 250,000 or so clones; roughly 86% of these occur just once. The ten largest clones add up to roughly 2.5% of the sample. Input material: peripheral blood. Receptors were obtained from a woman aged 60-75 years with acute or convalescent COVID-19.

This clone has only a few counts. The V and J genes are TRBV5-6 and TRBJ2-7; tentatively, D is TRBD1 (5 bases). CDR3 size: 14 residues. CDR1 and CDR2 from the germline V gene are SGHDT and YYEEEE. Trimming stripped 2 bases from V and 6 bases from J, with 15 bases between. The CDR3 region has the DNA TGTGCCAGCAGCTTAGTGCTAGGGGTAGGCGAGCAGTACTTC. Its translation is CASSLVLGVGEQYF.

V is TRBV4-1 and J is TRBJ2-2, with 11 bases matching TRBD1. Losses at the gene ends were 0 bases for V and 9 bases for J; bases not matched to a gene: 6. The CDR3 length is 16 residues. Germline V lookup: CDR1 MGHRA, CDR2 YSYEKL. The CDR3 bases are TGCGCCAGCAGCCAAGATGGGAGGACAGGGGGCCGGGAGCTGTTTTTT. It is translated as CASSQDGRTGGRELFF.

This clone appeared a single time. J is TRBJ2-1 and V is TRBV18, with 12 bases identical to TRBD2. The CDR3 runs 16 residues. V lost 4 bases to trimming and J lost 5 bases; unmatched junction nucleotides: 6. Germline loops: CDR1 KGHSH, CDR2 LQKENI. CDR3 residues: CASSHVLAGGDNEQFF. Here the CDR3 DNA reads TGTGCCAGCTCACACGTACTAGCGGGAGGTGACAATGAGCAGTTCTTC.

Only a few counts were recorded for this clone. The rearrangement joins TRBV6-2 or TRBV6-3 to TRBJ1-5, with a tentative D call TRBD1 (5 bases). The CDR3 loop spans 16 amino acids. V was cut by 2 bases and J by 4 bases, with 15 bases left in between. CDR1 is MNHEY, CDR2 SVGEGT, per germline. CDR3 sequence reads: CASSYARGQPNQPQHF. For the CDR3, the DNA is TGTGCCAGCAGTTACGCTAGAGGACAACCGAATCAGCCCCAGCATTTT.

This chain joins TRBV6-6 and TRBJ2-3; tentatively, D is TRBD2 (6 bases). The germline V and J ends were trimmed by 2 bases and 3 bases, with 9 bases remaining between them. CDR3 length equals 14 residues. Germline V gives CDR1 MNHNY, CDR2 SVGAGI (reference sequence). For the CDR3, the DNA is TGTGCCAGCAGTTACACCCGGGGGACAGATACGCAGTATTTT. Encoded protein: CASSYTRGTDTQYF.

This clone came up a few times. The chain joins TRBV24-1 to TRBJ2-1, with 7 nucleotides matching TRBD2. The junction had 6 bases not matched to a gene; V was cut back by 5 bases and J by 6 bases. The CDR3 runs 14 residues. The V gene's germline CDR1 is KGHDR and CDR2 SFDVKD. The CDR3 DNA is TGTGCCACCAGTGTCGGGGGGTATTCCAATGAGCAGTTCTTC. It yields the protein CATSVGGYSNEQFF.

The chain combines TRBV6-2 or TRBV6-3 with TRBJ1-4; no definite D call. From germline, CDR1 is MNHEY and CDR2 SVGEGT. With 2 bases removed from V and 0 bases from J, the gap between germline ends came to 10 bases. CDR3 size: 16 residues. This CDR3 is CASSYGRVATNEKLFF. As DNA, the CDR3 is TGTGCCAGCAGTTACGGGCGAGTTGCAACTAATGAAAAACTGTTTTTT.

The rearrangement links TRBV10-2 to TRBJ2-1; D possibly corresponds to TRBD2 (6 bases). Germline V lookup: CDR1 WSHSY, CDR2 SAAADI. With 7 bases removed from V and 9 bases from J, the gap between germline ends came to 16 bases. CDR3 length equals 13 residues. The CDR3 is CASISGSRVEQFF. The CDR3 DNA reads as TGCGCCAGCATTTCCGGGAGCCGGGTTGAGCAGTTCTTC.

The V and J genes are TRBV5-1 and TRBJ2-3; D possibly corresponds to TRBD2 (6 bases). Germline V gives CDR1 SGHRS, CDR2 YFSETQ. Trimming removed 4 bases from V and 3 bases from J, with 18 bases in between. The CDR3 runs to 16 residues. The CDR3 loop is CASSPNPGRLTDTQYF. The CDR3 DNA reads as TGCGCCAGCAGCCCCAACCCCGGGAGACTAACAGATACGCAGTATTTT.

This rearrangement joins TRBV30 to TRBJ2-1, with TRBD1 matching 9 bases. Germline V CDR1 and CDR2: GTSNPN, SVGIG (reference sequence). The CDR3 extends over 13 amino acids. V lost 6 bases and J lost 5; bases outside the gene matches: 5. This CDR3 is CACRTGDNNEQFF. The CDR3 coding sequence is TGTGCCTGCCGGACAGGGGACAACAATGAGCAGTTCTTC.

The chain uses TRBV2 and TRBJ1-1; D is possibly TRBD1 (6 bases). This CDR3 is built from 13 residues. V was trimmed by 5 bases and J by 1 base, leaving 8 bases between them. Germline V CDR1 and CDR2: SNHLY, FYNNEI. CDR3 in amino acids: CASSRTANTEAFF. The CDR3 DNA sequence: TGTGCCAGCAGTAGGACAGCGAACACTGAAGCTTTCTTT.

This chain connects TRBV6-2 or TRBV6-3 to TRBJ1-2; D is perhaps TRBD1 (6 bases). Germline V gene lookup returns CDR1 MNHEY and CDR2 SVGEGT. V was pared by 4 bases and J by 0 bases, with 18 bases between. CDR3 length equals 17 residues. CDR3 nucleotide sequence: TGTGCCAGCAGTTTCCCTTCACTTGGGGACACTAACTATGGCTACACCTTC. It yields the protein CASSFPSLGDTNYGYTF.

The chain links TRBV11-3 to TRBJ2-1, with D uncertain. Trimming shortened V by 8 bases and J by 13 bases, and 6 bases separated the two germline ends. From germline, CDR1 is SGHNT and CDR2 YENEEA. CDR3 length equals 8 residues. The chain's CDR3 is CASYRQFF. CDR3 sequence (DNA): TGTGCCAGCTATCGTCAGTTCTTC. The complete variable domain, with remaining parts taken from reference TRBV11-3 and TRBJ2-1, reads EAGVVQSPRYKIIEKKQPVAFWCNPISGHNTLYWYLQNLGQGPELLIRYENEEAVDDSQLPKDRFSAERLKGVDSTLKIQPAELGDSAVYLCASYRQFFGPGTRLTVL.

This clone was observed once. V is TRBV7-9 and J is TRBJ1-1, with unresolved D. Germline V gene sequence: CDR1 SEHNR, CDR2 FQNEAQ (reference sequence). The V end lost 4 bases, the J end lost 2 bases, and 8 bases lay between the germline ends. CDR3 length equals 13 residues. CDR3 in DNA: TGTGCCAGCAGCTCGCTCAGAAACACTGAAGCTTTCTTT. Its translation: CASSSLRNTEAFF.

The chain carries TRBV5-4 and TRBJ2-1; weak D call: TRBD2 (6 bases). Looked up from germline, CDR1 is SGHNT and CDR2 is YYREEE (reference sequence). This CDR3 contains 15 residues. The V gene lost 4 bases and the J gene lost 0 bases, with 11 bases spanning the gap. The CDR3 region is CASSRDSRSYNEQFF. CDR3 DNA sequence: TGTGCCAGCAGCCGGGACTCCCGCTCCTACAATGAGCAGTTCTTC.

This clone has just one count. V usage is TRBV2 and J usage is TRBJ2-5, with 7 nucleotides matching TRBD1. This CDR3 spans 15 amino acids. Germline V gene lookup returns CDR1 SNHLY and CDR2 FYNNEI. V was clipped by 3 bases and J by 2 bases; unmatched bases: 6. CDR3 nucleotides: TGTGCCAGCAGTGACGAGAGGGACAGTCAAGAGACCCAGTACTTC. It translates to CASSDERDSQETQYF.